This section outlines one T cell receptor beta chain sequence together with its context. Its antigen is still unknown. Using a J-beta primer mix together with a sample-barcoded 5' primer, a second PCR was run for roughly 6 to 11 cycles. TCRdb processed the 5' RACE reads anew with MiXCR; each CDR3 protein has one entry. The repertoire holds around 780,000 distinct CDR3 sequences, with more than 50% as singletons. Every donor gave approximately 10 milliliters of peripheral blood. These data are taken from a study of blood T cells in healthy people across ages. The CDR3 is made up of 14 amino acids. Germline CDR1 is SGHRS and CDR2 is YFSETQ. V dropped 4 bases and J dropped 5 bases, with 15 bases sitting between them. Study-wide results and limits: Shifts in expanded clonotypes may have been confounded by donor CMV status, which was unknown. Correlation between TCR beta diversity and naive T cell percentage was strong. Diversity estimates from one million T cells were considered underestimates.

The clonotype comes from a man aged 40-49 years in good health. Specimen: blood. The genes are TRBV5-1 and TRBJ1-1; no reliable D call. CDR3 region: CASSPSWDWTEAFF. CDR3 bases: TGCGCCAGCAGCCCTTCATGGGATTGGACTGAAGCTTTCTTT.